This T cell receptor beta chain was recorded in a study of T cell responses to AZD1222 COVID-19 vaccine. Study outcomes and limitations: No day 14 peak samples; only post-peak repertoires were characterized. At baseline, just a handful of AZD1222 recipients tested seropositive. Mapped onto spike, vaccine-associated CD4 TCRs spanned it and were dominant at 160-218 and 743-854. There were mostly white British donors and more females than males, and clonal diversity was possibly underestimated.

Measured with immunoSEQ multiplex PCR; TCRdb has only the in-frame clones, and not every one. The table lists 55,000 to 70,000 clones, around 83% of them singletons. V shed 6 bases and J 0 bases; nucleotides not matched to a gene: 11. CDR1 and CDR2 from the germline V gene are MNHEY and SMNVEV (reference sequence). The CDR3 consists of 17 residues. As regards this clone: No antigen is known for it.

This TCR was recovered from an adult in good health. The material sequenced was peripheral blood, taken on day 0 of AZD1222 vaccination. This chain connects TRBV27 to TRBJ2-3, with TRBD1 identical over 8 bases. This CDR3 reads CASRRGQGSPSTDTQYF. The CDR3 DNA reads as TGTGCCAGCAGGCGAGGACAGGGCAGCCCTAGCACAGATACGCAGTATTTT.